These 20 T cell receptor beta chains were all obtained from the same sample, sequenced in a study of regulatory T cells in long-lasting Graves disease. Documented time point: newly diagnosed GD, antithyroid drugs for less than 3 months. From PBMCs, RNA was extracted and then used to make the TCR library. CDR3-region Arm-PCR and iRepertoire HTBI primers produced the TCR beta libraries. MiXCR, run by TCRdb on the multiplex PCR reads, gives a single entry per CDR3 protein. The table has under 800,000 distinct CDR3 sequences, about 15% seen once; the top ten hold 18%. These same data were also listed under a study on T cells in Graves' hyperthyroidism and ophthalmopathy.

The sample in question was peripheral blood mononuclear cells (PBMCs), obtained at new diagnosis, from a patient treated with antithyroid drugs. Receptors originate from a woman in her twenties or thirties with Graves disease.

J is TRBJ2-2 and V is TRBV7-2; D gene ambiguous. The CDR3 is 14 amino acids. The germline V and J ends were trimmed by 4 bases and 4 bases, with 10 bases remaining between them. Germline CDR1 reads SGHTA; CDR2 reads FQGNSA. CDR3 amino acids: CASSSRDSTGELFF. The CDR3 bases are TGTGCCAGCAGCTCTCGAGATTCCACCGGGGAGCTGTTTTTT.

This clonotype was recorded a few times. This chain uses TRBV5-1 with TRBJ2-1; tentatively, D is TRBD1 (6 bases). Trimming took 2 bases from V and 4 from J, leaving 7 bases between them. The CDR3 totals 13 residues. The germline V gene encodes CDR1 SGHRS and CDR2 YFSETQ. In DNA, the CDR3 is TGCGCCAGCAGCTTCACAGGGTACAATGAGCAGTTCTTC. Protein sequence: CASSFTGYNEQFF.

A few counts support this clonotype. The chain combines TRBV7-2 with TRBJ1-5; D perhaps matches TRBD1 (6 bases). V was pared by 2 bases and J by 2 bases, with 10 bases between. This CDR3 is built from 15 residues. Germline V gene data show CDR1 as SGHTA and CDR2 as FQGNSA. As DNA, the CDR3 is TGTGCCAGCAGCTTACGGGGGCCAGGCAATCAGCCCCAGCATTTT. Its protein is CASSLRGPGNQPQHF.

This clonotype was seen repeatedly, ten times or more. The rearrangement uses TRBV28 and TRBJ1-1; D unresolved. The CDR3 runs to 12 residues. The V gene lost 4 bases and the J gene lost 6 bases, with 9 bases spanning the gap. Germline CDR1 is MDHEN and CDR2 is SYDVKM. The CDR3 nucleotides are TGTGCCAGCAGTTGGTTAGGGTCTGAAGCTTTCTTT. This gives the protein CASSWLGSEAFF.

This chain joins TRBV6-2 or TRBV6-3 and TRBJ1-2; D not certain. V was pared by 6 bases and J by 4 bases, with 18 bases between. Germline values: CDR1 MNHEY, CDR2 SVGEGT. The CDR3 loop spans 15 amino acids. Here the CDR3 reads CASSAGTHPLYGYTF. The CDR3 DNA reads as TGTGCCAGCAGCGCGGGAACCCATCCCCTCTATGGCTACACCTTC.

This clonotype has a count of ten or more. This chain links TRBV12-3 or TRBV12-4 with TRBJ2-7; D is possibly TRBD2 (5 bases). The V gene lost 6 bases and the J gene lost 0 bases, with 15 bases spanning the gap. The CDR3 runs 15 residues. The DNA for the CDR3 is TGTGCCAGCAGCCCACCCCGGGAATTCTCCTACGAGCAGTACTTC. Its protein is CASSPPREFSYEQYF.

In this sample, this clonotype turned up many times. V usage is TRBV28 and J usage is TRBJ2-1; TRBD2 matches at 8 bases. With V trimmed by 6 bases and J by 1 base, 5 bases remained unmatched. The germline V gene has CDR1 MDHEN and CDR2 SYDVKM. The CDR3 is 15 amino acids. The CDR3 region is CASRTASGSYNEQFF. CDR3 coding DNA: TGTGCCAGCAGAACAGCTAGCGGGTCCTACAATGAGCAGTTCTTC.

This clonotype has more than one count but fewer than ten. The CDR3 sequence: CASSASGTTYEQYF. The CDR3 DNA reads as TGTGCCAGTAGTGCCTCCGGGACCACCTACGAGCAGTACTTC. The rearrangement joins TRBV19 to TRBJ2-7; TRBD1 or TRBD2 may be the D gene (5 bases each). The CDR3 is 14 residues long. Germline assignment: CDR1 LNHDA and CDR2 SQIVND (reference sequence). Trimming removed 5 bases at V and 2 bases at J, with 13 bases between.

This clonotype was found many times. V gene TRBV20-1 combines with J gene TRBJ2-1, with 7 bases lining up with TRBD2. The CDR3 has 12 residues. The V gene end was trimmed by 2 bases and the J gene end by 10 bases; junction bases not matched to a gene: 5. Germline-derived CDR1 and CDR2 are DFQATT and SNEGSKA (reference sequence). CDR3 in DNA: TGCAGTGCTAGAATGTCAGCGGGAGAGCAGTTCTTC. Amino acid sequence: CSARMSAGEQFF.

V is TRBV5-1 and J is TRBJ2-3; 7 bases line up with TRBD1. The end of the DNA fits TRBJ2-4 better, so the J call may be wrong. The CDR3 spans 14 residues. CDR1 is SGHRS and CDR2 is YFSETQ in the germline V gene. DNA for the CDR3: TGCGCCAGCAGCCACAGGGGCCACCGAAAGACTCAGTACTTC. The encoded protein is CASSHRGHRKTQYF.

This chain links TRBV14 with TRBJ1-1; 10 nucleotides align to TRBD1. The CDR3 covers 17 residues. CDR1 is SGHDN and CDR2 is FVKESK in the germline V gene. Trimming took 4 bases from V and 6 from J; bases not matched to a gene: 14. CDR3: CASSPRRVGQGSPEAFF. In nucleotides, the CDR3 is TGTGCCAGCAGCCCGAGACGCGTGGGACAGGGGTCCCCTGAAGCTTTCTTT.

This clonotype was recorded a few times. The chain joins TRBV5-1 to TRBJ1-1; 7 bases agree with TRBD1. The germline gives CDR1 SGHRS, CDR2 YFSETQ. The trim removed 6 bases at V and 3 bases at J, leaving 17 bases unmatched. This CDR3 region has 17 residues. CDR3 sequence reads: CASTESGTALGDTEAFF. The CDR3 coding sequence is TGCGCCAGCACCGAGAGCGGGACAGCCTTAGGGGACACTGAAGCTTTCTTT.

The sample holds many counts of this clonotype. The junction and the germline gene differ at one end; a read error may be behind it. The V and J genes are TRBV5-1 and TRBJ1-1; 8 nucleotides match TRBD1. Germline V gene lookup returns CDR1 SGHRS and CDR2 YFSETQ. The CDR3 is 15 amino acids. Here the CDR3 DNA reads TGCGCCAGCAGCTTGGGGGGACAGGCGAACGCTGAAGCTTTCTTT. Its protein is CASSLGGQANAEAFF.

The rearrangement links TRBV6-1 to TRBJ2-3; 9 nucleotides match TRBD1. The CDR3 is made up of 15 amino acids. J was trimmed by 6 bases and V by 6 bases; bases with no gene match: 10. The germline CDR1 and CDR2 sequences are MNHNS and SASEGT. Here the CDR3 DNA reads TGTGCCAGCAGAGCGGACAGGGGAGGAGTGGATACGCAGTATTTT. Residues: CASRADRGGVDTQYF.

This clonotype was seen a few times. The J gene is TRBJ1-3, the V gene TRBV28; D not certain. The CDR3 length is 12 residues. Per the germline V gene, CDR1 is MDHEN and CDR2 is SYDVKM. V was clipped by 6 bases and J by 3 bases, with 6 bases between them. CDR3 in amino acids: CASSTLGNTIYF. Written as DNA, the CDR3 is TGTGCCAGCAGCACCCTTGGAAACACCATATATTTT.

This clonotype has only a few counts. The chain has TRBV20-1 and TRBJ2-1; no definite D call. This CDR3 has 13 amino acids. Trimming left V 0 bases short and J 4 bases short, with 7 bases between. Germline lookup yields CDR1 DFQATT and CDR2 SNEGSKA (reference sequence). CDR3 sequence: CSAREPLYNEQFF. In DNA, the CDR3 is TGCAGTGCTAGAGAGCCCCTATACAATGAGCAGTTCTTC.

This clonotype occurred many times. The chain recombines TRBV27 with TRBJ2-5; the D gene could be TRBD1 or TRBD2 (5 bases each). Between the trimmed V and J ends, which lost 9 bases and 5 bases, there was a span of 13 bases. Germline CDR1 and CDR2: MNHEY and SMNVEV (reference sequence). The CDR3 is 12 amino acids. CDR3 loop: CASHREGETQYF. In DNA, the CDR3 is TGTGCCAGTCACAGAGAGGGGGAGACCCAGTACTTC.

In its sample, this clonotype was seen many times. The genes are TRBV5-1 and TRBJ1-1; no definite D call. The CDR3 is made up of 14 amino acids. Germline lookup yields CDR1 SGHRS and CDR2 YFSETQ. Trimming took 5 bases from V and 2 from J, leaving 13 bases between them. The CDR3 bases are TGCGCCAGCAGGGGCGGGGAGAGTAACACTGAAGCTTTCTTT. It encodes CASRGGESNTEAFF.

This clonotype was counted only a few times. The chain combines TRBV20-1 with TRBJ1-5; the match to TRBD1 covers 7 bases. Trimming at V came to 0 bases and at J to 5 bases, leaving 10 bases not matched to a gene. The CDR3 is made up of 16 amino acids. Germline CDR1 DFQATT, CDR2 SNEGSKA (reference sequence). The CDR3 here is CSARDLGQDGYQPQHF. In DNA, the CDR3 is TGCAGTGCTAGAGATCTCGGACAGGATGGTTATCAGCCCCAGCATTTT.

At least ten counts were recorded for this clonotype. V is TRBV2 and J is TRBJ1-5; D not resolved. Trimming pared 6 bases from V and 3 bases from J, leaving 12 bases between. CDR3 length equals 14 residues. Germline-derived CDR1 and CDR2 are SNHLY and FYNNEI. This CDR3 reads CASSGIGYNQPQHF. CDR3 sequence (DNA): TGTGCCAGCAGCGGCATAGGGTACAATCAGCCCCAGCATTTT.